This T cell receptor (beta chain) comes out of a study of T-cell memory formation after mild COVID-19. TCRdb reanalysed the 5' RACE reads using MiXCR and keeps one entry per CDR3 protein. The sample lists 250,000 to 300,000 distinct CDR3 sequences, about 17% occurring once. This clonotype was counted only a few times. The V gene's germline CDR1 is SQVTM and CDR2 ANQGSEA. The CDR3 extends over 14 amino acids. V was shortened by 1 base and J by 6 bases, with 14 bases between the two germline ends. The receptor was isolated from a young man who had mild COVID-19 (a few samples of this study predate the infection). Cell type and time point are not known. The chain carries TRBV29-1 and TRBJ2-3; perhaps TRBD1 as D (5 bases). Sequenced material: PBMCs or a T cell subset sorted from them (not recorded which). As DNA, the CDR3 is TGCAGCGTTGAAGGGACAAGTGCCCCCGATACGCAGTATTTT. Translation gives CSVEGTSAPDTQYF.